This TCR beta chain was recorded in a study of graft-versus-host responses after intestinal transplantation (TCRdb year 2021). At the level of the whole study: The transplants that recipients got were multivisceral, liver-intestinal, or isolated intestinal. The cohort enrolled around 25 intestinal transplant recipients including one retransplant, and a few patients lacking pretransplant specimens were excluded. A peak of at least 4% donor T cells among recipient peripheral blood mononuclear cells was the definition used for donor T cell macrochimerism. Anti-thymocyte globulin induction was given to all recipients, followed by maintenance tacrolimus and steroids for two to three years. Bulk TCR-beta CDR3 sequencing was used to track graft-versus-host and host-versus-graft alloreactive T cell clones in the graft, circulation and bone marrow after intestinal transplantation. Rather than being sequenced by the commercial service, samples from a few later patients were sequenced in-house on an Illumina MiSeq and processed with MiXCR. Alloreactive clones were identified by sequencing pre-transplant mixed lymphocyte reaction products and comparing them with unstimulated pre-transplant donor and recipient T cells.

Preparation of the library involved the immunoSEQ multiplex PCR assay. Adaptive Biotechnologies carried out high-throughput TCR-beta CDR3 sequencing of genomic DNA for most patients. As for the original processing: Adaptive's ImmunoSEQ software was the source of the TCR sequencing data for roughly 19 patients, while three other patients were processed with MiXCR and VDJtools. CDR3 nucleotide sequences shared by donor and recipient were removed because the origin of these sequences could not be assigned. At least 2-fold expansion over unstimulated cells and a minimum CFSE-low frequency of 0.002% (template counts) or 0.001% (read counts) were required for clones to be classified as alloreactive. Clones detected in sequenced pre-transplant spleen, lymph node, or MLR CFSE-low populations of the donor or recipient were defined as mappable. The cumulative frequency of alloreactive clones was calculated as a percentage of all sequences, weighted by copy number. TCRdb retrieved this table from immuneACCESS and kept in-frame rearrangements only. Not all clones are present; in checked studies, unresolved V genes account for under half, and no reason is known for the remainder. That table furnishes V, J and clone size, whereas the DNA furnished D and trimming. In this sample the table shows more than 15,000 clones, 79% of which occur a single time. The ten largest make up roughly 7.8% of the sample.

With regard to this clone: Its antigen remains undetermined. Per-base quality was not reported, and no clone a single base away is much larger than it.

Study-level results and caveats: GvH clones were detected in recipient bone marrow, and some appeared earlier in ileal mucosa or blood, consistent with an intestinal mucosal origin. High GvH to HvG T cell clonal ratios were observed in the allografts of patients with donor T cell macrochimerism. Peak levels of circulating GvH clones were associated with declines in HvG clones early after transplant. Conclusions were limited by the relatively low number and heterogeneity of intestinal transplant patients.

The germline V gene specifies SGHDN as CDR1 and FVKESK as CDR2. V is shortened by 5 bases, J by 4 bases, and the region joining them spans 6 bases. Inclusive of the bounding cysteine and phenylalanine, the CDR3 is 11 residues long. The kept DNA is CDR3 alone, 33 bases in frame from the first base. To isolate intraepithelial and lamina propria lymphocytes from graft specimens, dithiothreitol, EDTA incubations and collagenase D digestion were used. Bulk TCR-beta sequencing was performed on serial intestinal graft biopsy specimens collected as late as 600 days after transplant. Here the sequenced sample was ileum tissue, taken roughly 460 days after intestinal transplant. The clonotype comes from a human patient who received an intestinal transplant, so some T cells may come from the graft donor. Rearrangement joined TRBV14 to TRBJ2-7, with the identity of the D gene unclear. The CDR3 region reads CASSIGYEQYF. The nucleotide sequence is given as TGTGCCAGCAGCATCGGATACGAGCAGTACTTC.